The rows below give T cell receptor beta chains drawn from one sample of a study of CD8 T cells in Susac syndrome. TCRdb reanalysed the immunoSEQ multiplex PCR reads using MiXCR and keeps one entry per CDR3 protein. The sample has around 46,000 distinct CDR3 sequences; more than 85% are singletons. Sequencing input: CD8+ T cells from PBMCs. These receptors were obtained from a human donor in good health. CDR3s include the opening cysteine and the closing phenylalanine or tryptophan. D genes are given only for firm matches. Expanded clones get a size class; other rows say once, few or many, or leave the size out.

J: TRBJ1-2; D: TRBD1; V: TRBV7-9; size: .; CDR3: CASSFDGSPGTGIYGYTF; DNA: TGTGCCAGCAGCTTCGACGGGAGTCCTGGGACAGGGATTTATGGCTACACCTTC
J: TRBJ1-1; D: .; V: TRBV14; size: .; CDR3: CASSQDLAGRSEAFF; DNA: TGTGCCAGCAGCCAAGATCTGGCAGGGAGATCTGAAGCTTTCTTT
J: TRBJ2-3; D: TRBD1; V: TRBV3-1; size: .; CDR3: CASTPGQTTDTQYF; DNA: TGTGCCAGCACCCCGGGACAGACCACAGATACGCAGTATTTT
J: TRBJ1-5; D: .; V: TRBV7-9; size: .; CDR3: CASSSAGVGNQPQHF; DNA: TGTGCCAGCAGTTCCGCGGGGGTCGGGAATCAGCCCCAGCATTTT
J: TRBJ1-1; D: TRBD1; V: TRBV20-1; size: .; CDR3: CSASPGGATEAFF; DNA: TGCAGTGCTAGCCCAGGGGGCGCCACTGAAGCTTTCTTT
J: TRBJ2-5; D: .; V: TRBV12-3/TRBV12-4; size: .; CDR3: CATSDKGWTQYF; DNA: TGTGCCACCTCGGACAAGGGTTGGACCCAGTACTTC
J: TRBJ1-1; D: .; V: TRBV7-9; size: .; CDR3: CASSLARMNTEAFF; DNA: TGTGCCAGCAGCTTAGCGCGGATGAACACTGAAGCTTTCTTT
J: TRBJ2-1; D: .; V: TRBV12-3/TRBV12-4; size: .; CDR3: CASRSGSGPSYNEQFF; DNA: TGTGCCAGCAGGTCGGGGAGCGGACCCTCCTACAATGAGCAGTTCTTC
J: TRBJ2-7; D: TRBD1; V: TRBV10-3; size: .; CDR3: CAISEFQGDRGQGEQYF; DNA: TGTGCCATCAGTGAGTTTCAGGGGGACAGAGGCCAGGGCGAGCAGTACTTC
J: TRBJ2-7; D: .; V: TRBV4-1; size: .; CDR3: CASSQDPSSLGEQYF; DNA: TGCGCCAGCAGCCAAGATCCCTCTAGCTTGGGGGAGCAGTACTTC
J: TRBJ1-1; D: TRBD1; V: TRBV13; size: .; CDR3: CASTPEGQGNTEAFF; DNA: TGTGCCAGCACCCCGGAGGGACAGGGGAACACTGAAGCTTTCTTT
J: TRBJ2-7; D: .; V: TRBV7-9; size: .; CDR3: CASSLDGDEQYF; DNA: TGTGCCAGCAGCTTAGATGGCGACGAGCAGTACTTC
J: TRBJ2-1; D: TRBD2; V: TRBV6-5; size: .; CDR3: CASSYGGGRARIEQFF; DNA: TGTGCCAGCAGTTACGGCGGCGGGAGGGCCCGTATTGAGCAGTTCTTC
J: TRBJ2-7; D: .; V: TRBV6-2/TRBV6-3; size: .; CDR3: CASMAGYPYEQYF; DNA: TGTGCCAGCATGGCGGGATACCCCTACGAGCAGTACTTC
J: TRBJ2-7; D: .; V: TRBV10-2; size: .; CDR3: CASSDTGYYEQYF; DNA: TGCGCCAGCAGTGATACAGGCTACTACGAGCAGTACTTC
J: TRBJ1-1; D: .; V: TRBV19; size: .; CDR3: CASSTTGPNTEAFF; DNA: TGTGCCAGTAGTACCACAGGACCTAACACTGAAGCTTTCTTT
J: TRBJ1-2; D: TRBD1; V: TRBV27; size: .; CDR3: CASSTGTGLNGYTF; DNA: TGTGCCAGCAGTACCGGGACAGGTTTAAATGGCTACACCTTC
J: TRBJ2-7; D: TRBD2; V: TRBV7-9; size: .; CDR3: CASSETSGRASYEQYF; DNA: TGTGCCAGCAGCGAAACTAGCGGGAGGGCGTCCTACGAGCAGTACTTC
J: TRBJ2-1; D: TRBD2; V: TRBV5-1; size: .; CDR3: CASSSAGGPYNEQFF; DNA: TGCGCCAGCAGCTCAGCGGGAGGACCTTACAATGAGCAGTTCTTC
J: TRBJ2-7; D: .; V: TRBV19; size: .; CDR3: CASSATGRGAEQYF; DNA: TGTGCCAGTAGCGCGACAGGGAGGGGGGCGGAGCAGTACTTC
J: TRBJ2-2; D: .; V: TRBV27; size: once; CDR3: CASSITVYTGELFF; DNA: TGTGCCAGCAGCATAACAGTATACACCGGGGAGCTGTTTTTT
J: TRBJ2-1; D: .; V: TRBV4-1; size: .; CDR3: CASSRGGYNEQFF; DNA: TGCGCCAGCAGCCGAGGGGGGTACAATGAGCAGTTCTTC
J: TRBJ2-7; D: .; V: TRBV4-3; size: once; CDR3: CASSEEPQGYEQYF; DNA: TGCGCCAGCAGCGAGGAACCACAGGGCTACGAGCAGTACTTC
J: TRBJ1-2; D: TRBD1; V: TRBV7-9; size: .; CDR3: CASSLEAPGGVF; DNA: TGTGCCAGCAGCTTAGAAGCCCCAGGGGGAGTCTTC
J: TRBJ2-3; D: .; V: TRBV3-1; size: .; CDR3: CASSPNLYVGTDTQYF; DNA: TGTGCCAGCAGTCCAAACCTCTACGTAGGCACAGATACGCAGTATTTT
J: TRBJ2-1; D: TRBD2; V: TRBV19; size: once; CDR3: CASTEGLAGGAGGEQFF; DNA: TGTGCCAGTACCGAGGGACTAGCGGGAGGGGCGGGAGGGGAGCAGTTCTTC
J: TRBJ2-1; D: TRBD2; V: TRBV5-1; size: once; CDR3: CASSTGTSGSNEQFF; DNA: TGCGCCAGCAGCACCGGGACTAGCGGCTCCAATGAGCAGTTCTTC
J: TRBJ1-1; D: .; V: TRBV5-4; size: .; CDR3: CASSLETEAFF; DNA: TGTGCCAGCAGCTTGGAAACTGAAGCTTTCTTT
J: TRBJ2-1; D: TRBD2; V: TRBV4-3; size: .; CDR3: CASSQDSSSGRILSEQFF; DNA: TGCGCCAGCAGCCAAGATTCTTCTAGCGGACGTATTTTGAGTGAGCAGTTCTTC
J: TRBJ2-7; D: .; V: TRBV5-6; size: .; CDR3: CASSFANLGEQYF; DNA: TGTGCCAGCAGCTTTGCCAACCTGGGCGAGCAGTACTTC
J: TRBJ2-7; D: .; V: TRBV27; size: .; CDR3: CASSPRYGTSSYEQYF; DNA: TGTGCCAGCTCCCCAAGATACGGGACATCTTCCTACGAGCAGTACTTC
J: TRBJ1-2; D: .; V: TRBV9; size: .; CDR3: CASSTQQVRTF; DNA: TGTGCCAGCAGCACCCAACAGGTGCGCACCTTC
J: TRBJ2-5; D: .; V: TRBV3-1; size: .; CDR3: CASSQPGRRDQETQYF; DNA: TGTGCCAGCAGCCAACCAGGGCGGAGGGACCAAGAGACCCAGTACTTC
J: TRBJ2-1; D: TRBD2; V: TRBV5-1; size: .; CDR3: CASSWLAGGPDEQFF; DNA: TGCGCCAGCAGCTGGTTAGCGGGAGGGCCTGATGAGCAGTTCTTC
J: TRBJ2-1; D: .; V: TRBV29-1; size: .; CDR3: CSVGGNEQFF; DNA: TGCAGCGTTGGCGGGAATGAGCAGTTCTTC
J: TRBJ2-7; D: .; V: TRBV29-1; size: .; CDR3: CSFAAPMDEQYF; DNA: TGCAGCTTTGCGGCTCCAATGGACGAGCAGTACTTC
J: TRBJ2-1; D: TRBD1; V: TRBV4-1; size: .; CDR3: CASSQDTGTVYNEQFF; DNA: TGCGCCAGCAGCCAGGATACCGGGACAGTCTACAATGAGCAGTTCTTC
J: TRBJ2-2; D: TRBD2; V: TRBV19; size: .; CDR3: CASTPRLAWNTGELFF; DNA: TGTGCCAGTACCCCGAGACTAGCTTGGAACACCGGGGAGCTGTTTTTT
J: TRBJ1-1; D: .; V: TRBV3-1; size: .; CDR3: CASSHYTEITEAFF; DNA: TGTGCCAGCAGCCATTACACAGAGATCACTGAAGCTTTCTTT
J: TRBJ2-3; D: TRBD1; V: TRBV14; size: few; CDR3: CASSLRGYSTDTQYF; DNA: TGTGCCAGCAGCCTCAGGGGGTACAGCACAGATACGCAGTATTTT
J: TRBJ2-7; D: TRBD2; V: TRBV13; size: .; CDR3: CASSLGGRAVEQYF; DNA: TGTGCCAGCAGCTTAGGCGGGAGGGCGGTCGAGCAGTACTTC
J: TRBJ2-2; D: TRBD2; V: TRBV27; size: .; CDR3: CASSLGLAGGPGELFF; DNA: TGTGCCAGCAGTTTAGGACTAGCGGGAGGACCCGGGGAGCTGTTTTTT
J: TRBJ2-7; D: .; V: TRBV15; size: .; CDR3: CATSRDLVTGYEQYF; DNA: TGTGCCACCAGCAGAGATTTGGTGACTGGCTACGAGCAGTACTTC
J: TRBJ2-7; D: .; V: TRBV11-2; size: .; CDR3: CASSLLNYEQYF; DNA: TGTGCCAGCAGCTTACTGAACTACGAGCAGTACTTC
J: TRBJ2-7; D: .; V: TRBV19; size: .; CDR3: CASSIQGRAHEQYF; DNA: TGTGCCAGTAGTATCCAGGGAAGGGCACACGAGCAGTACTTC
J: TRBJ2-3; D: .; V: TRBV25-1; size: .; CDR3: CASRRARARSDTQYF; DNA: TGTGCCAGCAGAAGGGCACGCGCTCGTTCAGATACGCAGTATTTT
J: TRBJ2-7; D: .; V: TRBV4-1; size: .; CDR3: CASSQDGGTVAGEQYF; DNA: TGCGCCAGCAGCCAAGATGGCGGGACAGTCGCGGGCGAGCAGTACTTC
J: TRBJ1-2; D: .; V: TRBV29-1; size: .; CDR3: CSVELREGYTF; DNA: TGCAGCGTTGAATTAAGGGAGGGCTACACCTTC
J: TRBJ2-1; D: .; V: TRBV29-1; size: .; CDR3: CSVETATYNEQFF; DNA: TGCAGCGTTGAGACGGCTACCTACAATGAGCAGTTCTTC
J: TRBJ1-2; D: .; V: TRBV27; size: .; CDR3: CASSLVQGPNYGYTF; DNA: TGTGCCAGCAGTTTAGTCCAGGGCCCTAACTATGGCTACACCTTC
J: TRBJ2-1; D: .; V: TRBV3-1; size: .; CDR3: CASSRKAGTYNEQFF; DNA: TGTGCCAGCAGCCGGAAAGCGGGTACTTACAATGAGCAGTTCTTC
J: TRBJ2-1; D: .; V: TRBV5-6; size: few; CDR3: CASSLGRAPGNEQFF; DNA: TGTGCCAGCAGCTTGGGGCGGGCTCCTGGGAATGAGCAGTTCTTC
J: TRBJ2-1; D: .; V: TRBV29-1; size: .; CDR3: CSVEVGRANNEQFF; DNA: TGCAGCGTTGAAGTGGGCAGGGCCAACAATGAGCAGTTCTTC